The 22 T cell receptor beta chains given below trace back to one sample, sequenced in a study of cytomegalovirus exposure and HLA in healthy donors. The PCR made use of 60 Vbeta and 13 Jbeta primers. TCRdb keeps only in-frame clones here, not all; method: immunoSEQ multiplex PCR. The sample holds 75,000 to 100,000 clones, over 70% seen once. Specimen: PBMCs. The receptors originated from a man younger than 30 in good health and CMV-seropositive.

The chain has TRBV11-2 and TRBJ2-7; D may be TRBD1 (6 bases). With 5 bases removed from V and 3 bases from J, the gap between germline ends came to 17 bases. The CDR3 length is 15 residues. Germline-derived CDR1 and CDR2 are SGHAT and FQNNGV. This CDR3 is CASSVVPGRGYEQYF. The DNA of the CDR3 is TGTGCCAGCAGCGTCGTCCCGGGCAGGGGCTACGAGCAGTACTTC.

This clone has a handful of counts. This chain connects TRBV5-8 to TRBJ2-3; D is possibly TRBD1 (6 bases). Germline-derived CDR1 and CDR2 are SGHTS and YDEGEE. V lost 2 bases, J lost 2 bases, and 15 bases lay in between. The CDR3 sequence is 16 residues long. The CDR3 DNA follows: TGTGCCAGCAGCTTTATACAGCAGGGGAACACAGATACGCAGTATTTT. Translated, it gives CASSFIQQGNTDTQYF.

The V and J genes are TRBV6-1 and TRBJ1-5, with 9 bases matching TRBD1. Looked up from germline, CDR1 is MNHNS and CDR2 is SASEGT. The CDR3 is 15 residues long. V shed 6 bases and J 0 bases; nucleotides not matched to a gene: 3. The CDR3 coding sequence is TGTGCCAGCAGAAGGACAGGGGATAGCAATCAGCCCCAGCATTTT. This translates into CASRRTGDSNQPQHF.

As to this clone: Since no conserved phenylalanine or tryptophan closes the CDR3, a read error is the likely cause. The chain combines TRBV30 with TRBJ2-3; 9 bases agree with TRBD1. The junction had 6 bases not matched to a gene; V was cut back by 5 bases and J by 3 bases. Germline V gene lookup returns CDR1 GTSNPN and CDR2 SVGIG (reference sequence). This CDR3 has 14 residues. The CDR3 nucleotides read TGTGCCTGGGGACGGGACAGGGCGACAGATACGCAGTATCTT. It is translated as CAWGRDRATDTQYL.

This clone was recorded a few times. This chain joins TRBV5-1 and TRBJ1-5, with TRBD1 matching over 7 bases. Germline trimming cut 4 bases from V and 1 base from J; bases unmatched to any gene: 5. CDR1 and CDR2 (germline): SGHRS, YFSETQ. The CDR3 runs 15 residues. The CDR3 protein is CASSVGGGSNQPQHF. The CDR3 nucleotides read TGCGCCAGCAGCGTAGGGGGCGGGAGCAATCAGCCCCAGCATTTT.

In this sample, this clone turned up once. The chain's CDR3 is CASSLEGGGKETQYF. The CDR3 nucleotides are TGCGCCAGCAGCCTGGAGGGCGGGGGGAAAGAGACCCAGTACTTC. The rearrangement links TRBV5-1 to TRBJ2-5; 8 bases are shared with TRBD2. Looked up from germline, CDR1 is SGHRS and CDR2 is YFSETQ. V lost 4 bases and J lost 3; bases outside the gene matches: 8. The CDR3 covers 15 residues.

The gene calls are TRBV19 and TRBJ2-7; D may be TRBD2 (6 bases). In germline, CDR1 is LNHDA, CDR2 SQIVND (reference sequence). V was shortened by 5 bases and J by 6 bases, with 11 bases between the two germline ends. This CDR3 has 12 amino acids. The CDR3 DNA follows: TGTGCCAGTAGTCCCCAGGGAGGCGAGCAGTACTTC. This sequence encodes CASSPQGGEQYF.

J is TRBJ1-6 and V is TRBV4-1, with TRBD1 as a possible D gene (5 bases). CDR1 MGHRA and CDR2 YSYEKL come from the germline V gene. The V gene lost 0 bases and the J gene lost 7 bases, with 22 bases spanning the gap. The CDR3 has 19 amino acids. CDR3: CASSQDKLFLGGKNSPLHF. The CDR3 nucleotides are TGCGCCAGCAGCCAAGATAAGCTTTTCTTGGGGGGGAAAAATTCACCCCTCCACTTT.

The rearrangement uses TRBV2 and TRBJ1-5; D possibly corresponds to TRBD1 (5 bases). From germline, CDR1 is SNHLY and CDR2 FYNNEI. The CDR3 extends over 13 amino acids. Trimming pared 8 bases from V and 6 bases from J, leaving 14 bases between. The CDR3 spells CASVGEGSQPQHF. CDR3 nucleotide sequence: TGTGCCAGCGTCGGGGAGGGGAGTCAGCCCCAGCATTTT.

This clone was recorded once. The J gene is TRBJ2-2, the V gene TRBV5-1; perhaps TRBD1 as D (6 bases). The CDR3 runs 15 residues. CDR1 SGHRS and CDR2 YFSETQ come from the germline V gene. V was pared by 2 bases and J by 0 bases, with 8 bases between. The CDR3: CASSLDRSNTGELFF. CDR3 nucleotides: TGCGCCAGCAGCTTAGACAGGTCGAACACCGGGGAGCTGTTTTTT.

This sequence joins TRBV27 and TRBJ2-2; tentatively, D is TRBD2 (6 bases). Germline CDR1 reads MNHEY; CDR2 reads SMNVEV (reference sequence). V gave up 7 bases and J gave up 3 bases, with 15 bases separating them. The CDR3 covers 15 residues. The CDR3 DNA follows: TGTGCCAGCACCCCCGCTGGGACTCACACCGGGGAGCTGTTTTTT. Its translation: CASTPAGTHTGELFF.

This chain connects TRBV4-1 to TRBJ1-4; a weak D match, TRBD1 (6 bases). In germline, CDR1 is MGHRA, CDR2 YSYEKL. V shed 7 bases and J shed 5 bases, with 11 bases lying between them. The CDR3 spans 13 residues. CDR3 sequence: CASTYRENEKLFF. As DNA, the CDR3 is TGCGCCAGCACCTACAGGGAAAATGAAAAACTGTTTTTT.

Only one count was recorded for this clone. The chain recombines TRBV6-1 with TRBJ2-7; 11 nucleotides agree with TRBD1. The CDR3 has 14 amino acids. Germline assignment: CDR1 MNHNS and CDR2 SASEGT. Unmatched junction bases numbered 2, after V lost 4 bases and J lost 3 bases. CDR3 in amino acids: CASSAGTGGYEQYF. The CDR3 DNA sequence: TGTGCCAGCAGTGCCGGGACAGGGGGCTACGAGCAGTACTTC.

The chain recombines TRBV14 with TRBJ1-2, with D tentatively TRBD1 (5 bases). The V end lost 4 bases, the J end lost 8 bases, and 17 bases lay between the germline ends. The germline gives CDR1 SGHDN, CDR2 FVKESK. The CDR3 runs 14 residues. The DNA of the CDR3 is TGTGCCAGCAGCCGGAGCCGGGTGGGGGGAGGCTACACCTTC. This sequence encodes CASSRSRVGGGYTF.

This chain joins TRBV30 and TRBJ1-1; 9 bases align to TRBD1. V lost 3 bases, J lost 4 bases, and 6 bases stayed unmatched. The CDR3 consists of 14 residues. Germline loops: CDR1 GTSNPN, CDR2 SVGIG (reference sequence). CDR3 nucleotide sequence: TGTGCCTGGAGGACGGGACAGGGCTCCACTGAAGCTTTCTTT. Translated, it gives CAWRTGQGSTEAFF.

The chain joins TRBV7-8 to TRBJ2-1, with 10 bases lining up with TRBD2. CDR3 length: 17 residues. The V segment lost 3 bases and the J segment 12 bases; nucleotides outside the gene matches: 17. The germline V gene encodes CDR1 SGHVS and CDR2 FQNEAQ. CDR3 in amino acids: CASSLRAGGPREGVQFF. The CDR3 DNA sequence: TGTGCCAGCAGCTTGCGAGCGGGGGGGCCTAGGGAAGGGGTGCAGTTCTTC.

This clone was detected only a few times. This chain connects TRBV4-2 to TRBJ2-3; 9 positions agree with TRBD1. CDR1 LGHNA and CDR2 YNFKEQ come from the germline V gene. The CDR3 runs to 15 residues. Trimming cost V 4 bases and J 2 bases; bases outside gene matches: 4. CDR3 DNA sequence: TGTGCCAGCAGCCTGGGACAGGGAGACACAGATACGCAGTATTTT. Translated, it gives CASSLGQGDTDTQYF.

This clone was detected a few times. The chain is built from TRBV28 and TRBJ1-5; 8 bases map to TRBD1. There are 21 residues in the CDR3. Trimming removed 3 bases from V and 0 bases from J; junction bases left unmatched: 19. Germline V gene data show CDR1 as MDHEN and CDR2 as SYDVKM. The CDR3 loop reads CASSLGLTRTGRGYSNQPQHF. The CDR3 DNA follows: TGTGCCAGCAGTTTGGGGTTGACGCGGACAGGGCGGGGATATAGCAATCAGCCCCAGCATTTT. Full variable domain (rest looked up from reference TRBV28 and TRBJ1-5): DVKVTQSSRYLVKRTGEKVFLECVQDMDHENMFWYRQDPGLGLRLIYFSYDVKMKEKGDIPEGYSVSREKKERFSLILESASTNQTSMYLCASSLGLTRTGRGYSNQPQHFGDGTRLSIL.

Concerning this clone itself: The sample has other DNA sequences that encode this CDR3 too. V usage is TRBV5-4 and J usage is TRBJ1-1; D not resolved. The germline gives CDR1 SGHNT, CDR2 YYREEE (reference sequence). This CDR3 has 13 amino acids. V dropped 0 bases and J dropped 1 base, with 4 bases sitting between them. The CDR3 DNA reads TGTGCCAGCAGCTTGGATAGGAACACTGAAGCTTTCTTT. Translation: CASSLDRNTEAFF.

The chain employs TRBV2 and TRBJ2-5, with 13 positions matching TRBD2. V lost 6 bases to trimming and J lost 1 base; unmatched junction nucleotides: 8. The CDR3 is 17 amino acids. Germline CDR1 SNHLY, CDR2 FYNNEI. The chain's CDR3 is CASRPPGLAGSQETQYF. CDR3 sequence (DNA): TGTGCCAGCAGGCCACCGGGACTAGCGGGGAGCCAAGAGACCCAGTACTTC.

The chain carries TRBV7-9 and TRBJ1-3; no reliable D call. The CDR3 loop spans 14 amino acids. V shed 0 bases and J shed 4 bases, with 7 bases lying between them. CDR1 and CDR2 from the germline V gene are SEHNR and FQNEAQ (reference sequence). The DNA of the CDR3 is TGTGCCAGCAGCTTAGCAGGAGGGGGAAACACCATATATTTT. It codes for CASSLAGGGNTIYF.

The chain links TRBV13 to TRBJ2-1; 10 bases line up with TRBD2. The CDR3 runs 17 residues. Germline V gene lookup returns CDR1 PRHDT and CDR2 FYEKMQ (reference sequence). The junction had 10 bases not matched to a gene; V was cut back by 6 bases and J by 2 bases. CDR3 in amino acids: CASSSTSGTSAYNEQFF. CDR3 nucleotide sequence: TGTGCCAGCAGTTCAACGTCAGGGACTAGCGCCTACAATGAGCAGTTCTTC.